A single sample is the source of the 20 T cell receptor beta chains below, sequenced in a study of OX40 agonist ivuxolimab in advanced cancers. The repertoire was sequenced with immunoSEQ multiplex PCR; TCRdb's copy has only in-frame clones and lacks some. The table includes 25,000 to 30,000 clones, less than 80% detected once. The source was CD4+ or CD8+ T cells sorted from blood, collected in a trial of the OX40 agonist ivuxolimab. The source is an adult with an advanced solid tumor such as melanoma, head and neck, liver or kidney cancer.

The J gene is TRBJ2-7, the V gene TRBV13; the D gene is possibly TRBD2 (6 bases). The length of the CDR3 is 14 residues. The germline CDR1 and CDR2 sequences are PRHDT and FYEKMQ (reference sequence). V lost 5 bases and J 3 bases, leaving 14 bases between the germline ends. This chain's CDR3 is CASSPGTGYYEQYF. Here the CDR3 DNA reads TGTGCCAGCAGCCCCGGGACTGGATACTACGAGCAGTACTTC.

The chain uses TRBV27 and TRBJ2-1; 7 positions agree with TRBD2. CDR3 length: 15 residues. Germline trimming cut 4 bases from V and 0 bases from J; bases unmatched to any gene: 3. Per the germline V gene, CDR1 is MNHEY and CDR2 is SMNVEV (reference sequence). The CDR3 DNA reads as TGTGCCAGCAGTTGGGGGGGGAGCTCCTACAATGAGCAGTTCTTC. Amino acid sequence: CASSWGGSSYNEQFF.

The chain is built from TRBV29-1 and TRBJ1-2, with D unresolved. The germline V gene encodes CDR1 SQVTM and CDR2 ANQGSEA. V shed 4 bases and J shed 5 bases, with 11 bases lying between them. This CDR3 contains 12 residues. The chain's CDR3 is CSVVGRSYGYTF. The CDR3 region has the DNA TGCAGCGTTGTAGGGCGGTCGTATGGCTACACCTTC.

The sample holds a few counts of this clone. The chain employs TRBV5-1 and TRBJ2-7, with TRBD2 as a possible D gene (6 bases). This CDR3 region has 12 residues. Trimming stripped 3 bases from V and 3 bases from J, with 7 bases between. Germline CDR1 and CDR2: SGHRS and YFSETQ. The chain's CDR3 is CASSSDYYEQYF. The CDR3 DNA reads TGCGCCAGCAGCTCGGACTACTACGAGCAGTACTTC.

The chain combines TRBV6-6 with TRBJ2-5; D unclear. CDR3 size: 14 residues. Trimming removed 4 bases from V and 5 bases from J, with 14 bases in between. From germline, CDR1 is MNHNY and CDR2 SVGAGI (reference sequence). In DNA, the CDR3 is TGTGCCAGCAGTTCTACGGGCATACAGGAGACCCAGTACTTC. This encodes CASSSTGIQETQYF.

This clone was observed a single time. The V call is TRBV6-1, the J call TRBJ1-4, with TRBD1 matching over 9 bases. J lost 7 bases, V lost 0 bases, and 3 bases had no gene match. The CDR3 covers 15 residues. CDR1 is MNHNS, CDR2 SASEGT, per germline. CDR3 sequence reads: CASSEALGQGEKLFF. The CDR3 region has the DNA TGTGCCAGCAGTGAAGCGCTGGGACAGGGTGAAAAACTGTTTTTT.

The DNA of the CDR3 is TGTGCCAGCAGCCAATTGATGTCAGGGTTCTCTGGGGCCAACGTCCTGACTTTC. It specifies CASSQLMSGFSGANVLTF. This chain uses TRBV16 with TRBJ2-6; D perhaps matches TRBD1 (5 bases). Germline values: CDR1 KGHSY, CDR2 FQNENV. V was trimmed by 1 base and J by 0 bases, leaving 13 bases between them. The CDR3 runs 18 residues.

The chain recombines TRBV5-5 with TRBJ2-5; 11 bases match TRBD2. Per germline, CDR1 SGHKS and CDR2 YYEKEE (reference sequence). The CDR3 loop spans 15 amino acids. Trimming cost V 4 bases and J 10 bases; bases outside gene matches: 12. CDR3 residues: CASSERLAGLLDQYF. CDR3 coding DNA: TGTGCCAGCAGCGAAAGACTAGCGGGACTCCTCGACCAGTACTTC.

The V gene is TRBV7-9, the J gene TRBJ2-7; TRBD2 might be the D (5 bases). The CDR3 extends over 16 amino acids. CDR1 is SEHNR, CDR2 FQNEAQ, per germline (reference sequence). V lost 5 bases and J 3 bases, leaving 20 bases between the germline ends. The CDR3 reads CASSPISGGNFYEQYF. The CDR3 nucleotides read TGTGCCAGCAGCCCCATTTCAGGAGGAAATTTCTACGAGCAGTACTTC.

The chain employs TRBV5-6 and TRBJ1-2; maybe TRBD1 (5 bases). This CDR3 contains 17 residues. Germline V gene data show CDR1 as SGHDT and CDR2 as YYEEEE. V was pared by 0 bases and J by 1 base, with 16 bases between. This CDR3 reads CASSLAGQLLLNYGYTF. DNA of the CDR3: TGTGCCAGCAGCTTGGCTGGACAACTCCTTCTTAACTATGGCTACACCTTC.

In this sample, this clone turned up a few times. The rearrangement uses TRBV29-1 and TRBJ2-1, with 10 bases fitting TRBD2. V lost 0 bases to trimming and J lost 4 bases; unmatched junction nucleotides: 6. From germline, CDR1 is SQVTM and CDR2 ANQGSEA. The CDR3 is 16 residues long. The CDR3 DNA reads as TGCAGCGTTGAAGAGTGGCTAGCGGGAGCATACAATGAGCAGTTCTTC. Translation gives CSVEEWLAGAYNEQFF.

This chain links TRBV18 with TRBJ2-7; 7 bases are a match to TRBD2. Germline trimming cut 3 bases from V and 3 bases from J; bases unmatched to any gene: 5. CDR3 length equals 14 residues. Germline CDR1 KGHSH, CDR2 LQKENI. Written as DNA, the CDR3 is TGTGCCAGCTCACCGGGAGGGTCCAACTACGAGCAGTACTTC. This codes for CASSPGGSNYEQYF.

This clone was seen a handful of times. The chain combines TRBV7-9 with TRBJ2-3, with 7 bases fitting TRBD2. The length of the CDR3 is 16 residues. Germline CDR1 reads SEHNR; CDR2 reads FQNEAQ (reference sequence). Trimming took 5 bases from V and 0 from J; bases not matched to a gene: 8. DNA for the CDR3: TGTGCCAGCAGCCACCCACTAGCGAGTAGCACAGATACGCAGTATTTT. This gives the protein CASSHPLASSTDTQYF.

J is TRBJ1-5 and V is TRBV13, with 11 bases matching TRBD1. CDR3 length equals 16 residues. The J segment lost 2 bases and the V segment lost 1 base, leaving 1 base of the junction unmatched. The germline V gene encodes CDR1 PRHDT and CDR2 FYEKMQ (reference sequence). CDR3 amino acids: CASSLAGQGGNQPQHF. For the CDR3, the DNA is TGTGCCAGCAGCTTAGCGGGACAGGGGGGCAATCAGCCCCAGCATTTT.

J is TRBJ2-2 and V is TRBV9, with 8 bases that match TRBD1. The CDR3 runs to 15 residues. The germline V gene encodes CDR1 SGDLS and CDR2 YYNGEE. With V trimmed by 3 bases and J by 5 bases, 6 bases remained unmatched. This CDR3 is CASSGRQGWTGELFF. The CDR3, as DNA: TGTGCCAGCAGCGGACGACAGGGGTGGACCGGGGAGCTGTTTTTT.

This chain connects TRBV29-1 to TRBJ2-1; TRBD2 might be the D (6 bases). Germline CDR1 reads SQVTM; CDR2 reads ANQGSEA. CDR3 size: 16 residues. The V end was cut by 3 bases, the J end by 3 bases, with 18 bases between. CDR3 amino acids: CSVDGRDTGDYNEQFF. CDR3 nucleotides: TGCAGCGTTGATGGGCGGGATACAGGAGACTACAATGAGCAGTTCTTC.

The chain joins TRBV2 to TRBJ2-4; 7 bases map to TRBD1. The V gene end was trimmed by 2 bases and the J gene end by 0 bases; junction bases not matched to a gene: 7. The CDR3 consists of 17 residues. Germline-derived CDR1 and CDR2 are SNHLY and FYNNEI. The DNA of the CDR3 is TGTGCCAGCAGTGAACAGGACAGGAGAAGAGCCAAAAACATTCAGTACTTC. Protein: CASSEQDRRRAKNIQYF. The full variable domain, its missing parts supplied by reference TRBV2 and TRBJ2-4, is EPEVTQTPSHQVTQMGQEVILRCVPISNHLYFYWYRQILGQKVEFLVSFYNNEISEKSEIFDDQFSVERPDGSNFTLKIRSTKLEDSAMYFCASSEQDRRRAKNIQYFGAGTRLSVL.

This chain uses TRBV5-4 with TRBJ2-1, with 7 bases that match TRBD1. The CDR3 runs 12 residues. Germline loops: CDR1 SGHNT, CDR2 YYREEE (reference sequence). The V and J ends lost 5 bases and 10 bases, in that order; junction bases with no gene match: 6. CDR3 protein: CASRSRQGEQFF. DNA of the CDR3: TGTGCCAGCAGGTCAAGACAGGGAGAGCAGTTCTTC.

The V call is TRBV30, the J call TRBJ2-3, with TRBD1 matching over 7 bases. Germline trimming cut 1 base from V and 4 bases from J; bases unmatched to any gene: 2. This CDR3 has 13 residues. The germline V gene has CDR1 GTSNPN and CDR2 SVGIG (reference sequence). The chain's CDR3 is CAWSEGAADTQYF. The CDR3 coding sequence is TGTGCCTGGAGTGAGGGGGCCGCAGATACGCAGTATTTT.

The CDR3, as DNA: TGTGCCAGCAGCAAAAATAGCGGGAGGGCCTCTGGGGCCAACGTCCTGACTTTC. It translates to CASSKNSGRASGANVLTF. The chain joins TRBV21-1 to TRBJ2-6; the table assigns TRBD2, which was not confirmed against the DNA. TRBV21-1 is a listed pseudogene. The CDR3 has 18 residues.